Shown below are 29 T cell receptor beta chains from a single sample sequenced in a study of shared clonotypes between healthy human individuals. Only in-frame clones appear in the TCRdb table, and some are missing; sequencing was by immunoSEQ multiplex PCR. The table includes millions of clones, roughly 92% detected once. Sequenced sample: naive CD4+ T cells sorted from blood. Stated subset: CD45RA+ positively selected. These receptors were obtained from a man between 18 and 29 years old in good health.

The chain joins TRBV29-1 to TRBJ2-4; D perhaps matches TRBD1 (6 bases). Trimming cost V 7 bases and J 0 bases, with 10 bases left between them. The CDR3 spans 13 residues. The germline CDR1 and CDR2 sequences are SQVTM and ANQGSEA. This chain's CDR3 is CSGTDLAKNIQYF. DNA for the CDR3: TGCAGCGGGACAGACCTAGCCAAAAACATTCAGTACTTC.

The rearrangement uses TRBV19 and TRBJ1-2; D is undetermined. The germline V and J ends were trimmed by 1 base and 0 bases, with 9 bases remaining between them. Looked up from germline, CDR1 is LNHDA and CDR2 is SQIVND (reference sequence). There are 15 residues in the CDR3. For the CDR3, the DNA is TGTGCCAGTAGTATAGTAACCGGTTCTAACTATGGCTACACCTTC. It encodes CASSIVTGSNYGYTF.

The chain has TRBV5-1 and TRBJ2-7; perhaps D is TRBD1 or TRBD2 (5 bases each). The V end lost 4 bases, the J end lost 6 bases, and 20 bases lay between the germline ends. The CDR3 is made up of 15 amino acids. The V gene's germline CDR1 is SGHRS and CDR2 YFSETQ. CDR3 nucleotide sequence: TGCGCCAGCAGCCTCGAGGGGCAGGGAGCGAGCGAGCAGTACTTC. Translating gives CASSLEGQGASEQYF.

This clone was found once. The rearrangement links TRBV6-5 to TRBJ1-4; D may be TRBD1 (6 bases). V gave up 5 bases and J gave up 7 bases, with 14 bases separating them. The CDR3 has 14 amino acids. Germline V gene lookup returns CDR1 MNHEY and CDR2 SVGAGI. The CDR3 nucleotides read TGTGCCAGCAGTCGGCAGGGGCGGGCTGAAAAACTGTTTTTT. Translating gives CASSRQGRAEKLFF.

This clone appeared once. This chain uses TRBV14 with TRBJ2-7, with 8 positions matching TRBD1. CDR3 length equals 12 residues. V dropped 4 bases and J dropped 6; count of bases not matched to a gene: 2. The germline V gene has CDR1 SGHDN and CDR2 FVKESK. The DNA of the CDR3 is TGTGCCAGCAGCCGGGGGACAGGCGAGCAGTACTTC. This encodes CASSRGTGEQYF.

As concerns this clone: Within the sample, other DNA sequences also encode this same CDR3. V usage is TRBV27 and J usage is TRBJ1-3, with D unresolved. Deletions cut 2 bases from V and 0 bases from J, with 5 bases between. CDR3 length: 14 residues. CDR1 MNHEY and CDR2 SMNVEV come from the germline V gene (reference sequence). CDR3 nucleotide sequence: TGTGCCAGCAGTTTAAGTGTCTCTGGAAACACCATATATTTT. This translates into CASSLSVSGNTIYF.

The chain's CDR3 is CASSSGVEAFF. DNA of the CDR3: TGTGCCAGCAGCTCAGGGGTTGAAGCTTTCTTT. The chain has TRBV11-2 and TRBJ1-1; weak D call: TRBD1 (6 bases). In germline, CDR1 is SGHAT, CDR2 FQNNGV. This CDR3 has 11 residues. Trimming took off 4 bases at V and 7 bases at J, with 7 bases between the two ends.

The chain has TRBV6-5 and TRBJ1-1; D is possibly TRBD1 (5 bases). V was clipped by 6 bases and J by 11 bases, with 25 bases between them. Germline-derived CDR1 and CDR2 are MNHEY and SVGAGI. This CDR3 spans 15 amino acids. DNA of the CDR3: TGTGCCAGCAGAACGGAGGGGATCGGTGCTATTAGGGCTTTCTTT. It codes for CASRTEGIGAIRAFF.

The V and J genes are TRBV5-4 and TRBJ2-5; TRBD2 is a possible D gene (5 bases). V lost 6 bases, J lost 2 bases, and 14 bases lay in between. This CDR3 has 14 residues. Germline loops: CDR1 SGHNT, CDR2 YYREEE (reference sequence). CDR3 nucleotide sequence: TGTGCCAGCAACTCGCTGACGGGACAAGAGACCCAGTACTTC. Translation: CASNSLTGQETQYF.

This sequence joins TRBV6-5 and TRBJ1-5; D is uncertain. V lost 5 bases and J lost 3, with 8 bases in between. The CDR3 covers 13 residues. Germline values: CDR1 MNHEY, CDR2 SVGAGI. This chain's CDR3 is CASSPRDNQPQHF. CDR3 nucleotide sequence: TGTGCCAGCAGTCCTAGGGACAATCAGCCCCAGCATTTT.

This rearrangement joins TRBV10-3 to TRBJ2-3, with 13 bases identical to TRBD2. Looked up from germline, CDR1 is ENHRY and CDR2 is SYGVKD. The CDR3 is 15 amino acids. V lost 6 bases to trimming and J lost 7 bases; unmatched junction nucleotides: 7. The CDR3 DNA follows: TGTGCCATCAGGGCGACTAGCGGGGGGATCTATACGCAGTATTTT. Translation gives CAIRATSGGIYTQYF.

The rearrangement links TRBV6-1 to TRBJ2-7; D is undetermined. Germline V gene data show CDR1 as MNHNS and CDR2 as SASEGT. The CDR3 is made up of 15 amino acids. Deletions cut 6 bases from V and 2 bases from J, with 17 bases between. CDR3 DNA: TGTGCCAGCAGGAGCCCATTTCAGGTGACCTACGAGCAGTACTTC. This gives the protein CASRSPFQVTYEQYF.

A remark on this clone: At the DNA level, this CDR3 is encoded by other sequences in the same sample as well. The chain uses TRBV19 and TRBJ2-3; 9 bases agree with TRBD2. The germline CDR1 and CDR2 sequences are LNHDA and SQIVND (reference sequence). V shed 5 bases and J 0 bases; nucleotides not matched to a gene: 3. The CDR3 totals 15 residues. In DNA, the CDR3 is TGTGCCAGTAGTGAGACTAGCGGAAGCACAGATACGCAGTATTTT. It codes for CASSETSGSTDTQYF.

The sample holds one count of this clone. The junction departs from the called germline gene at one end, perhaps through a read error. The identical CDR3 is also encoded by other nucleotide sequences in the sample. V usage is TRBV19 and J usage is TRBJ1-5, with TRBD1 matching over 10 bases. The CDR3 is 15 residues long. The germline gives CDR1 LNHDA, CDR2 SQIVND (reference sequence). The CDR3 reads CASSLDRGRNQPQHF. As DNA, the CDR3 is TGTGCCAGTAGTTTAGACAGGGGGCGGAATCAGCCCCAGCATTTT.

The chain combines TRBV28 with TRBJ1-6; D call uncertain. The CDR3 length is 16 residues. V was pared by 9 bases and J by 0 bases, with 15 bases between. The germline V gene encodes CDR1 MDHEN and CDR2 SYDVKM. CDR3 DNA: TGTGCCAGTCTAGGGCCTCGAAGCTCCTATAATTCACCCCTCCACTTT. Translated, it gives CASLGPRSSYNSPLHF. The whole variable domain, remainder taken from reference TRBV28 and TRBJ1-6, is DVKVTQSSRYLVKRTGEKVFLECVQDMDHENMFWYRQDPGLGLRLIYFSYDVKMKEKGDIPEGYSVSREKKERFSLILESASTNQTSMYLCASLGPRSSYNSPLHFGNGTRLTVT.

This sequence joins TRBV28 and TRBJ2-5; TRBD2 aligns across 8 bases. The CDR3 consists of 14 residues. V lost 5 bases to trimming and J lost 5 bases; unmatched junction nucleotides: 7. Germline V gene data show CDR1 as MDHEN and CDR2 as SYDVKM. The CDR3 DNA follows: TGTGCCAGCAGTCCCCGGGGGGGCCTGGAGACCCAGTACTTC. Its protein product is CASSPRGGLETQYF.

V gene TRBV4-1 combines with J gene TRBJ2-1; D remains unclear. V was clipped by 1 base and J by 6 bases, with 10 bases between them. This CDR3 contains 14 residues. Germline CDR1 reads MGHRA; CDR2 reads YSYEKL. Written as DNA, the CDR3 is TGCGCCAGCAGCCAAGCCTCAATTAGCAATGAGCAGTTCTTC. This translates into CASSQASISNEQFF.

The chain recombines TRBV9 with TRBJ1-2; 7 bases fit TRBD1. J was trimmed by 4 bases and V by 1 base; bases with no gene match: 10. There are 16 residues in the CDR3. Germline V gene data show CDR1 as SGDLS and CDR2 as YYNGEE. This CDR3 is CASSVHGGTAPYGYTF. The CDR3 nucleotides are TGTGCCAGCAGCGTACATGGAGGGACAGCCCCCTATGGCTACACCTTC. The full variable domain, rest sourced from reference TRBV9 and TRBJ1-2, is DSGVTQTPKHLITATGQRVTLRCSPRSGDLSVYWYQQSLDQGLQFLIQYYNGEERAKGNILERFSAQQFPDLHSELNLSSLELGDSALYFCASSVHGGTAPYGYTFGSGTRLTVV.

The V and J genes are TRBV11-2 and TRBJ2-1; D perhaps matches TRBD1 (6 bases). The CDR3 totals 12 residues. Looked up from germline, CDR1 is SGHAT and CDR2 is FQNNGV. Trimming cost V 3 bases and J 12 bases, with 12 bases left between them. For the CDR3, the DNA is TGTGCCAGCAGCTTGGGGGCGCGAAGGCAGTTCTTC. Its translation is CASSLGARRQFF.

The chain couples TRBV27 to TRBJ1-1; D is perhaps TRBD1 (5 bases). This CDR3 has 14 residues. Germline values: CDR1 MNHEY, CDR2 SMNVEV (reference sequence). V was pared by 5 bases and J by 5 bases, with 15 bases between. CDR3 loop: CASSQSPGGTEAFF. The CDR3 DNA reads TGTGCCAGCAGTCAGAGCCCGGGGGGGACTGAAGCTTTCTTT.

The J gene is TRBJ2-7, the V gene TRBV6-5; either TRBD1 or TRBD2 may supply D (7 bases each). V gave up 4 bases and J gave up 6 bases, with 13 bases separating them. CDR1 MNHEY and CDR2 SVGAGI come from the germline V gene. This CDR3 comprises 13 residues. CDR3 in DNA: TGTGCCAGCAGTTGGGCCAGGGGGGGCGAGCAGTACTTC. This codes for CASSWARGGEQYF.

The chain uses TRBV19 and TRBJ2-7; 7 bases match TRBD1. V was pared by 4 bases and J by 7 bases, with 7 bases of the junction left unmatched. There are 13 residues in the CDR3. Germline V lookup: CDR1 LNHDA, CDR2 SQIVND (reference sequence). The CDR3 DNA follows: TGTGCCAGTAGTAACACAGGGGAGCGGGAGCAGTACTTC. As protein: CASSNTGEREQYF.

The chain employs TRBV7-9 and TRBJ2-7; D is perhaps TRBD1 (5 bases). The CDR3 is 13 amino acids. Germline-derived CDR1 and CDR2 are SEHNR and FQNEAQ (reference sequence). The germline V and J ends were trimmed by 3 bases and 2 bases, with 8 bases remaining between them. CDR3 sequence reads: CASSFRQTYEQYF. The CDR3 nucleotides read TGTGCCAGCAGCTTTAGACAGACCTACGAGCAGTACTTC.

The genes are TRBV13 and TRBJ1-2; 7 positions agree with TRBD1. J lost 8 bases, V lost 3 bases, and 3 bases had no gene match. CDR3 length: 12 residues. CDR1 is PRHDT, CDR2 FYEKMQ, per germline (reference sequence). The CDR3 protein is CASSFKGAGYTF. In DNA form, the CDR3 reads TGTGCCAGCAGCTTCAAGGGGGCCGGCTACACCTTC.

The chain has TRBV27 and TRBJ1-3; weak D call: TRBD1 (5 bases). The CDR3 length is 14 residues. Germline lookup yields CDR1 MNHEY and CDR2 SMNVEV (reference sequence). The V and J ends lost 5 bases and 2 bases respectively, with 10 bases between them. The CDR3 region has the DNA TGTGCCAGCAGTATAGGGACTACTGGAAACACCATATATTTT. This gives the protein CASSIGTTGNTIYF.

Points on this clone: The sample carries other DNA sequences with the same CDR3. The genes are TRBV7-2 and TRBJ1-2; TRBD1 is a possible D gene (5 bases). This CDR3 is 14 amino acids long. Trimming took off 1 base at V and 1 base at J, with 7 bases between the two ends. Germline CDR1 reads SGHTA; CDR2 reads FQGNSA. DNA for the CDR3: TGTGCCAGCAGCTTAGGGCAGGGTAACTATGGCTACACCTTC. As protein: CASSLGQGNYGYTF.

The chain has TRBV28 and TRBJ2-7; D may be TRBD1 (6 bases). V lost 5 bases, J lost 5 bases, and 16 bases lay in between. The CDR3 runs to 14 residues. The germline CDR1 and CDR2 sequences are MDHEN and SYDVKM. CDR3 sequence (DNA): TGTGCCAGCAGTCGGGACACAGGCCTAGACGAGCAGTACTTC. Translating gives CASSRDTGLDEQYF.

The V gene is TRBV11-3, the J gene TRBJ2-1; TRBD1 agrees at 10 bases. The CDR3 has 15 amino acids. From germline, CDR1 is SGHNT and CDR2 YENEEA. V shed 1 base and J 8 bases; nucleotides not matched to a gene: 5. CDR3 amino acids: CASSLGGQGIDEQFF. CDR3 nucleotides: TGTGCCAGCAGCTTAGGGGGACAGGGGATCGATGAGCAGTTCTTC.

The chain carries TRBV11-2 and TRBJ2-6, with TRBD2 matching over 8 bases. The CDR3 has 18 residues. Germline CDR1 is SGHAT and CDR2 is FQNNGV. With V trimmed by 8 bases and J by 4 bases, 16 bases remained unmatched. In DNA, the CDR3 is TGTGCCAGCCTCGGGAGGGGGAACGGCCGACCCGGGGCCAACGTCCTGACTTTC. This encodes CASLGRGNGRPGANVLTF.